In its sample, the clone carrying this T cell receptor beta chain was seen a few times. The authors built TCR beta libraries using iRepertoire HTBI primers and Arm-PCR of CDR3 regions. TCRdb re-derived calls from the multiplex PCR reads in MiXCR, one entry per CDR3 protein. The sample records around 460,000 distinct CDR3 sequences, roughly 23% being singletons. The data stem from a study of regulatory T cells in long-lasting Graves disease. Trimming took off 3 bases at V and 3 bases at J, with 15 bases between the two ends. The CDR3 has 15 residues. The germline V gene has CDR1 SEHNR and CDR2 FQNEAQ (reference sequence). The time point is: persistent/refractory GD, antithyroid drugs over 5 years with positive TRAb. RNA extracted from PBMCs served as the sequencing template. In each case, Graves' disease was diagnosed per American Thyroid Association guidelines.

The chain recombines TRBV7-9 with TRBJ2-7; no clear D. Sequencing used peripheral blood mononuclear cells (PBMCs), obtained when the disease was refractory, from a patient treated with antithyroid drugs. The TCR originated in a female donor with Graves disease. CDR3 in DNA: TGTGCCAGCAGCTTTGGCCAAAAGGGAAGCTACGAGCAGTACTTC. Translating gives CASSFGQKGSYEQYF.